The present T cell receptor beta chain was sequenced within a study of blood T cell repertoires in COVID-19. In the study overall: Acute and convalescent COVID-19 specimens originated in the United States, Italy and Spain. T cells, B-cell-depleted T cells, or PBMCs supplied cDNA or gDNA.

In the original workflow: Reference gene primer amplification yielded estimated nucleated cell counts. The table came from immunoSEQ multiplex PCR; TCRdb's copy has only in-frame clones and leaves some out. For V, J and clone size, that table is used; D and trimming come from the DNA. The table has roughly 320,000 clones, 85% to 90% seen once. The CDR3 runs to 15 residues. The V gene end was trimmed by 0 bases and the J gene end by 6 bases; junction bases not matched to a gene: 4. Looked up from germline, CDR1 is SGHAT and CDR2 is FQNNGV. The origin of this receptor is a woman aged 50 to 65 with COVID-19, enrolled during active disease. The sample consisted of peripheral blood. The chain carries TRBV11-2 and TRBJ2-2; 7 nucleotides match TRBD2. The DNA for the CDR3 is TGTGCCAGCAGCTTAGATCGAACTAGCGCCGGGGAGCTGTTTTTT. This sequence encodes CASSLDRTSAGELFF.